This T cell receptor beta chain was sequenced for a study of cytomegalovirus exposure and HLA in healthy donors. This clone was seen a single time. Antigen unknown. With 60 Vbeta and 13 Jbeta primers, the PCR was carried out. Clones were sequenced by immunoSEQ multiplex PCR, and TCRdb holds only the in-frame ones, with some missing. The data show some 130,000 clones, roughly 73% seen once. Germline lookup yields CDR1 MGHRA and CDR2 YSYEKL. The length of the CDR3 is 16 residues. V lost 1 base and J lost 3; bases outside the gene matches: 4. Regarding the study as a whole: Accurate prediction of HLA-A and HLA-B alleles (for most subjects) was reportedly achieved from TCR beta sequences. Most TCR sequences were seen very rarely across donors, but some public TCRs occurred in many. A later analysis linked a missense variant in DCLRE1C to the trimming of TCR beta V and J genes. Links to common viral pathogens appeared, in a later analysis, for several of the most significant clusters.

Sequenced sample: PBMCs. The clonotype originates from a woman aged 35 to 49 in good health and CMV-seronegative. V is TRBV4-1 and J is TRBJ2-1; TRBD2 matches at 9 bases. DNA of the CDR3: TGCGCCAGCAGCCAAGCCAGCGGGGGGATCTACAATGAGCAGTTCTTC. This codes for CASSQASGGIYNEQFF.